The rows below give T cell receptor beta chains drawn from one sample of a study of monozygotic twins with inflammatory bowel disease. From the 5' RACE reads, TCRdb lists one entry per CDR3 protein and no DNA. This sample's table reports fewer than 550,000 distinct CDR3 sequences. Input material: blood. These receptors all come from a human donor with ulcerative colitis or Crohn's disease, or a healthy co-twin of an affected twin (not recorded which). Each CDR3 is given with its conserved first and last residue.

J | V | CDR3
TRBJ2-2 | TRBV20-1 | CSARAGVHGGTGELFF
TRBJ2-1 | TRBV7-2 | CASSLTSSLQQFF
TRBJ1-4 | TRBV12-3/TRBV12-4 | CASSPPREKLFF
TRBJ2-7 | TRBV12-3/TRBV12-4 | CASSLRDRSSYEQYF
TRBJ1-1 | TRBV5-1 | CASRLGSMNTEAFF
TRBJ2-5 | TRBV30 | CAWSRAGTSGPRAGETQYF
TRBJ1-1 | TRBV5-6 | CASSLVQEPPPNTEAFF
TRBJ2-7 | TRBV27 | CASSYGTTYEQYF
TRBJ2-1 | TRBV3-1 | CASSPGSSGGTNYNEQFF
TRBJ1-4 | TRBV6-1 | CASSEVGGKLFF
TRBJ1-2 | TRBV6-5 | CASSYFHKPGYYGYTF
TRBJ1-1 | TRBV30 | CAWSVLRGTGTGIMNTEAFF
TRBJ1-1 | TRBV5-1 | CASSLGQGAGNTEAFF
TRBJ2-1 | TRBV5-1 | CASSLWDRSDSYNEQFF
TRBJ1-4 | TRBV7-8 | CASSLARGNNEKLFF
TRBJ2-1 | TRBV4-1 | CASSHPTGSGWNEQFF
TRBJ1-2 | TRBV6-6 | CASSYSKDGGYTF
TRBJ2-7 | TRBV3-1 | CASSQSTSGSYEQYF
TRBJ2-1 | TRBV7-9 | CASSLAPGQGTNEQFF
TRBJ2-2 | TRBV2 | CASKDHRGGPAGELFF
TRBJ1-4 | TRBV4-2 | CASSQEGSGREKLFF
TRBJ2-3 | TRBV6-2/TRBV6-3 | CASSSPRASGRRDTQYF
TRBJ2-7 | TRBV28 | CASSPWTGDYEQYF
TRBJ2-3 | TRBV28 | CASSPYRLAGGDTQYF